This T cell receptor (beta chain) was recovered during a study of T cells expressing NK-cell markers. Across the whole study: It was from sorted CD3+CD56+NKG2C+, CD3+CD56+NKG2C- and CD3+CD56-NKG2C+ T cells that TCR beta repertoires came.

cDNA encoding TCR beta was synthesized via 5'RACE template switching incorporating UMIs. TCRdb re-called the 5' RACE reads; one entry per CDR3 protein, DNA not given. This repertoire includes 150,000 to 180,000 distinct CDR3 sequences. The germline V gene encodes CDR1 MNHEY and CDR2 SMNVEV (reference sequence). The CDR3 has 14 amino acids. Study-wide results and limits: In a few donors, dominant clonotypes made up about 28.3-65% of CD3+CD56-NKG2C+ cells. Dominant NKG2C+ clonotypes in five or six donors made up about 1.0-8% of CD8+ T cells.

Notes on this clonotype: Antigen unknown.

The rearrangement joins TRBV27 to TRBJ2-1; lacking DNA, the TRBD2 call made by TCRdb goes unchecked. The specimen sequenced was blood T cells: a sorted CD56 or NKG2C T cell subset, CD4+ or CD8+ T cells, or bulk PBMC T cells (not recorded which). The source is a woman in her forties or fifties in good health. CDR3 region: CASSWTTRGNEQFF.